What follows are 29 T cell receptor beta chains derived from one specimen sequenced in a study of blood T cell repertoires in COVID-19. Assay used: immunoSEQ multiplex PCR; TCRdb lists only in-frame clones, some missing. Of 250,000 or so clones in the sample, 86% are singletons; the top ten hold about 8.6%. The sequenced sample consisted of peripheral blood. Receptor source: a middle-aged man with active or convalescent COVID-19.

This chain uses TRBV20-1 with TRBJ1-4; 7 bases are shared with TRBD1. The trim removed 3 bases at V and 7 bases at J, leaving 8 bases unmatched. Germline CDR1 DFQATT, CDR2 SNEGSKA (reference sequence). The CDR3 loop spans 14 amino acids. CDR3 in amino acids: CSASQARDSEKLFF. The CDR3 bases are TGCAGTGCTAGTCAGGCCAGGGACAGTGAAAAACTGTTTTTT.

This clone was counted between two and nine times. CDR3 residues: CASSSGQTQETQYF. For the CDR3, the DNA is TGTGCCAGCAGCTCCGGACAGACCCAAGAGACCCAGTACTTC. The chain carries TRBV7-3 and TRBJ2-5; a possible D gene is TRBD1 (6 bases). The CDR3 runs to 14 residues. Deletions cut 4 bases from V and 1 base from J, with 10 bases between. Germline V CDR1 and CDR2: SGHTA, FQGTGA.

The sample holds one count of this clone. DNA of the CDR3: TGCGCCAGCAGCAGGACAGGAGATAACTATGGCTACACCTTC. Protein: CASSRTGDNYGYTF. The chain combines TRBV5-1 with TRBJ1-2; 7 nucleotides match TRBD1. Germline V lookup: CDR1 SGHRS, CDR2 YFSETQ. CDR3 size: 14 residues. V shed 4 bases and J 1 base; nucleotides not matched to a gene: 4.

The CDR3 bases are TGTGCCAGCAGTGACCCGGACAGGTACCAAGAGACCCAGTACTTC. Translation gives CASSDPDRYQETQYF. The V call is TRBV11-1, the J call TRBJ2-5, with TRBD1 matching 7 bases. After removal of 6 bases from V and 0 bases from J, the junction contained 7 bases not matched to a gene. CDR3 length: 15 residues. The germline CDR1 and CDR2 sequences are SGHAT and FQDESV (reference sequence).

The rearrangement uses TRBV4-1 and TRBJ2-1; 12 bases are shared with TRBD2. Losses at the gene ends were 1 base for V and 15 bases for J; bases not matched to a gene: 10. The germline gives CDR1 MGHRA, CDR2 YSYEKL. The CDR3 sequence is 15 residues long. For the CDR3, the DNA is TGCGCCAGCAGCCAAGGCGGACTAGCGGGGCCGGGATTGTTCTTC. Translation: CASSQGGLAGPGLFF.

V and J are TRBV19 and TRBJ1-2; D is perhaps TRBD1 (5 bases). This CDR3 comprises 14 residues. Trimming took off 1 base at V and 3 bases at J, with 9 bases between the two ends. CDR1 LNHDA and CDR2 SQIVND come from the germline V gene (reference sequence). The CDR3 sequence is CASSIVGEDYGYTF. CDR3 sequence (DNA): TGTGCCAGTAGTATAGTAGGGGAGGACTATGGCTACACCTTC.

This chain uses TRBV3-1 (or the pseudogene TRBV3-2) with TRBJ2-1, with a weak D call TRBD2 (5 bases). Germline V gene lookup returns CDR1 LGHDT and CDR2 YNNKEL (reference sequence). Trimming removed 0 bases at V and 5 bases at J, with 11 bases between. The CDR3 totals 15 residues. CDR3 sequence: CASSQDLAVNNEQFF. Written as DNA, the CDR3 is TGTGCCAGCAGCCAAGATCTAGCAGTCAACAATGAGCAGTTCTTC.

As for this clone: Other DNA sequences in this sample translate to the same CDR3. The rearrangement uses TRBV3-1 (or the pseudogene TRBV3-2) and TRBJ2-3; the match to TRBD2 covers 7 bases. The CDR3 covers 14 residues. Looked up from germline, CDR1 is LGHDT and CDR2 is YNNKEL (reference sequence). V shed 4 bases, J shed 3 bases, and the junction held 4 bases outside the gene matches. The CDR3 is CASSRTGRTDTQYF. For the CDR3, the DNA is TGTGCCAGCAGCCGGACCGGGAGGACAGATACGCAGTATTTT.

There are a few counts of this clone. The rearrangement joins TRBV30 to TRBJ1-3; no definite D call. Germline V gives CDR1 GTSNPN, CDR2 SVGIG (reference sequence). The CDR3 is 15 amino acids. Deletions cut 6 bases from V and 0 bases from J, with 15 bases between. This CDR3 is CACITGSFSGNTIYF. The CDR3 bases are TGTGCCTGTATAACCGGGTCCTTCTCTGGAAACACCATATATTTT. The full variable domain, its missing parts supplied by reference TRBV30 and TRBJ1-3, is SQTIHQWPATLVQPVGSPLSLECTVEGTSNPNLYWYRQAAGRGLQLLFYSVGIGQISSEVPQNLSASRPQDRQFILSSKKLLLSDSGFYLCACITGSFSGNTIYFGEGSWLTVV.

This rearrangement joins TRBV9 to TRBJ2-2; 12 nucleotides match TRBD2. V lost 4 bases and J lost 7; bases outside the gene matches: 5. Germline V gives CDR1 SGDLS, CDR2 YYNGEE. The CDR3 has 15 residues. The CDR3 coding sequence is TGTGCCAGCAGCACCCGGACTAGCGGGGTCGGGGAGCTGTTTTTT. Protein: CASSTRTSGVGELFF.

The chain employs TRBV11-2 and TRBJ2-2; TRBD1 agrees at 8 bases. CDR1 SGHAT and CDR2 FQNNGV come from the germline V gene. Unmatched junction bases numbered 10, after V lost 6 bases and J lost 4 bases. The CDR3 sequence is 16 residues long. CDR3 region: CASRRIRTGSTGELFF. CDR3 DNA: TGTGCCAGCAGACGAATACGGACAGGGAGCACCGGGGAGCTGTTTTTT. Based on the CDR3 plus reference TRBV11-2 and TRBJ2-2, the full variable domain is EAGVAQSPRYKIIEKRQSVAFWCNPISGHATLYWYQQILGQGPKLLIQFQNNGVVDDSQLPKDRFSAERLKGVDSTLKIQPAKLEDSAVYLCASRRIRTGSTGELFFGEGSRLTVL.

The rearrangement links TRBV12-3 or TRBV12-4 to TRBJ2-2, with D possibly TRBD2 on 7 matching bases. The CDR3 is 13 amino acids. V was trimmed by 3 bases and J by 6 bases, leaving 8 bases between them. The CDR3 loop reads CASSFGGPGELFF. In DNA form, the CDR3 reads TGTGCCAGCAGTTTCGGGGGGCCCGGGGAGCTGTTTTTT.

The chain combines TRBV18 with TRBJ1-1; D is unclear. The CDR3 spans 16 residues. CDR1 and CDR2 (germline): KGHSH, LQKENI. Trimming took off 3 bases at V and 0 bases at J, with 14 bases between the two ends. The CDR3 coding sequence is TGTGCCAGCTCACCTGAGCACTCAAACCTGAACACTGAAGCTTTCTTT. The encoded protein is CASSPEHSNLNTEAFF.

The count of this clone is one. The J gene is TRBJ2-1, the V gene TRBV7-8, with D tentatively TRBD2 (5 bases). CDR3 length: 16 residues. Trimming left V 5 bases short and J 7 bases short, with 21 bases between. Germline-derived CDR1 and CDR2 are SGHVS and FQNEAQ. The DNA for the CDR3 is TGTGCCAGCAGCGACCTTCGGAGGAACCCAAATAATGAGCAGTTCTTC. This translates into CASSDLRRNPNNEQFF.

This chain uses TRBV28 with TRBJ1-4, with no clear D. Germline V gives CDR1 MDHEN, CDR2 SYDVKM. V was shortened by 5 bases and J by 5 bases, with 24 bases between the two germline ends. CDR3 length: 18 amino acids. The CDR3 DNA reads TGTGCCAGCAGTACCCAACAGTTATTTTCCAACTTGAATGAAAAACTGTTTTTT. This codes for CASSTQQLFSNLNEKLFF.

The chain employs TRBV18 and TRBJ1-5; TRBD1 matches 8 bases. Germline V gene lookup returns CDR1 KGHSH and CDR2 LQKENI. The CDR3 extends over 15 amino acids. V was pared by 2 bases and J by 7 bases, with 7 bases of the junction left unmatched. The CDR3 sequence is CASSPSRGREQPQHF. CDR3 nucleotide sequence: TGTGCCAGCTCACCATCCAGGGGGCGAGAACAGCCCCAGCATTTT.

The chain recombines TRBV7-9 with TRBJ2-7; 12 positions match TRBD2. In germline, CDR1 is SEHNR, CDR2 FQNEAQ (reference sequence). The CDR3 runs 16 residues. V was pared by 5 bases and J by 0 bases, with 5 bases of the junction left unmatched. CDR3 residues: CASSDLTSGSSYEQYF. As DNA, the CDR3 is TGTGCCAGCAGCGACTTGACTAGCGGGAGCTCCTACGAGCAGTACTTC. Together with reference TRBV7-9 and TRBJ2-7, the CDR3 gives the full variable domain: DTGVSQNPRHKITKRGQNVTFRCDPISEHNRLYWYRQTLGQGPEFLTYFQNEAQLEKSRLLSDRFSAERPKGSFSTLEIQRTEQGDSAMYLCASSDLTSGSSYEQYFGPGTRLTVT.

V usage is TRBV6-6 and J usage is TRBJ1-5; D not resolved. Germline-derived CDR1 and CDR2 are MNHNY and SVGAGI (reference sequence). There are 13 residues in the CDR3. Trimming removed 5 bases at V and 6 bases at J, with 11 bases between. The CDR3 bases are TGTGCCAGCAGTGCATCGAGTGGTCAGCCCCAGCATTTT. Amino acid sequence: CASSASSGQPQHF.

The V and J genes are TRBV27 and TRBJ2-3; TRBD2 matches at 16 bases. The V gene end was trimmed by 5 bases and the J gene end by 7 bases; junction bases not matched to a gene: 6. CDR3 size: 16 residues. Germline V gene lookup returns CDR1 MNHEY and CDR2 SMNVEV (reference sequence). The CDR3 sequence: CASSPGLAGGVYTQYF. The CDR3, as DNA: TGTGCCAGCAGTCCGGGACTAGCGGGAGGGGTCTATACGCAGTATTTT.

This rearrangement joins TRBV2 to TRBJ1-5; D gene unclear. The V gene lost 5 bases and the J gene lost 0 bases, with 17 bases spanning the gap. This CDR3 has 17 amino acids. The germline V gene encodes CDR1 SNHLY and CDR2 FYNNEI. The chain's CDR3 is CASSLGLGRVSNQPQHF. For the CDR3, the DNA is TGTGCCAGCAGTTTAGGTCTCGGGAGGGTTAGCAATCAGCCCCAGCATTTT. Drawing the rest from reference TRBV2 and TRBJ1-5, the complete variable domain is EPEVTQTPSHQVTQMGQEVILRCVPISNHLYFYWYRQILGQKVEFLVSFYNNEISEKSEIFDDQFSVERPDGSNFTLKIRSTKLEDSAMYFCASSLGLGRVSNQPQHFGDGTRLSIL.

The chain's CDR3 is CASSPRQGRDEKLFF. In DNA, the CDR3 is TGTGCCAGCTCACCCAGACAGGGGAGGGATGAAAAACTGTTTTTT. The V and J genes are TRBV18 and TRBJ1-4; 8 bases line up with TRBD1. Germline V gene data show CDR1 as KGHSH and CDR2 as LQKENI. The CDR3 runs 15 residues. V was clipped by 3 bases and J by 6 bases; unmatched bases: 6.

The genes are TRBV11-2 and TRBJ2-2; weak D call: TRBD1 (6 bases). Trimming removed 5 bases at V and 4 bases at J, with 14 bases between. The CDR3 is 15 residues long. Looked up from germline, CDR1 is SGHAT and CDR2 is FQNNGV. The CDR3 protein is CASSEQGVSTGELFF. CDR3 in DNA: TGTGCCAGCAGCGAACAGGGAGTAAGCACCGGGGAGCTGTTTTTT.

The chain couples TRBV9 to TRBJ2-3; TRBD1 matches 7 bases. The V and J ends lost 2 bases and 3 bases, in that order; junction bases with no gene match: 6. The CDR3 is 15 amino acids. Germline V gene lookup returns CDR1 SGDLS and CDR2 YYNGEE. The CDR3 DNA is TGTGCCAGCAGCGTTTCAGGGGGTCGGACAGATACGCAGTATTTT. Protein sequence: CASSVSGGRTDTQYF.

V is TRBV11-2 and J is TRBJ1-6; 9 nucleotides agree with TRBD1. This CDR3 is 14 amino acids long. The trim removed 4 bases at V and 10 bases at J, leaving 5 bases unmatched. Per germline, CDR1 SGHAT and CDR2 FQNNGV. CDR3 region: CASSSQGARSPLHF. The CDR3 nucleotides read TGTGCCAGCAGCTCACAGGGGGCAAGGTCACCCCTCCACTTT.

This rearrangement joins TRBV10-3 to TRBJ2-5, with TRBD2 identical over 9 bases. Losses at the gene ends were 5 bases for V and 2 bases for J; bases not matched to a gene: 15. The V gene's germline CDR1 is ENHRY and CDR2 SYGVKD. The CDR3 spans 18 residues. CDR3 loop: CAISLHPAGTSPQETQYF. CDR3 in DNA: TGTGCCATCAGTCTCCATCCCGCCGGGACTAGCCCACAAGAGACCCAGTACTTC.

The rearrangement uses TRBV7-9 and TRBJ1-5; 7 bases align to TRBD1. The CDR3 loop spans 14 amino acids. Germline V gives CDR1 SEHNR, CDR2 FQNEAQ (reference sequence). The J segment lost 2 bases and the V segment lost 5 bases, leaving 3 bases of the junction unmatched. CDR3 DNA: TGTGCCAGCAGCCGCACAGGGGGCAATCAGCCCCAGCATTTT. Its protein product is CASSRTGGNQPQHF. The full variable domain, its missing parts supplied by reference TRBV7-9 and TRBJ1-5, is DTGVSQNPRHKITKRGQNVTFRCDPISEHNRLYWYRQTLGQGPEFLTYFQNEAQLEKSRLLSDRFSAERPKGSFSTLEIQRTEQGDSAMYLCASSRTGGNQPQHFGDGTRLSIL.

This chain joins TRBV11-2 and TRBJ1-1; possible D gene TRBD1, 6 bases. Germline CDR1 reads SGHAT; CDR2 reads FQNNGV. V dropped 5 bases and J dropped 4 bases, with 14 bases sitting between them. The CDR3 runs to 14 residues. The CDR3 DNA reads TGTGCCAGCAGCCTTGAGGGCAGGGGCACTGAAGCTTTCTTT. Translation gives CASSLEGRGTEAFF.

The chain has TRBV9 and TRBJ2-2, with D unresolved. Germline lookup yields CDR1 SGDLS and CDR2 YYNGEE. The V and J ends lost 3 bases and 5 bases respectively, with 11 bases between them. CDR3 size: 14 residues. CDR3 sequence: CASSGPLFTGELFF. CDR3 coding DNA: TGTGCCAGCAGCGGTCCACTATTTACCGGGGAGCTGTTTTTT.

This clone turned up a few times. The V gene is TRBV9, the J gene TRBJ1-4; D is uncertain. Germline V lookup: CDR1 SGDLS, CDR2 YYNGEE. V was cut by 4 bases and J by 5 bases, with 6 bases left in between. This CDR3 has 12 amino acids. The CDR3 sequence is CASSSLNEKLFF. The CDR3 bases are TGTGCCAGCAGCTCCTTAAATGAAAAACTGTTTTTT.